This T cell receptor (beta chain) was identified in a study of monozygotic twins with inflammatory bowel disease. Per germline, CDR1 KGHSH and CDR2 LQKENI. This CDR3 is built from 17 residues. Study observations and caveats: The inverse Simpson measure of TCRbeta diversity was lower in IBD patients than in healthy co-twins.

Points on this clonotype: Antigen specificity is unknown.

TCRdb re-called the 5' RACE reads and shows each CDR3 protein once, DNA omitted. The record lists approximately 340,000 distinct CDR3 sequences, of which the ten most abundant hold approximately 2%. Unfractionated whole blood yielded total RNA, and T cells were not sorted. The rearrangement uses TRBV18 and TRBJ1-6; TCRdb's D call of TRBD1 is untestable without DNA. The material sequenced was blood. The receptor's source is a human donor with ulcerative colitis or Crohn's disease, or a healthy co-twin of an affected twin (not recorded which). The CDR3 here is CASSPPNRGDSNSPLHF.